The clone carrying this T cell receptor beta chain occurred a few times. The antigen is unknown. According to the study, genomic DNA was the template for TCR beta VDJ and CDR3 profiling. A single record per CDR3 protein comes from TCRdb applying MiXCR to the reads. The table includes a few hundred thousand distinct CDR3 sequences, 82% detected once. The data belong to a study of CD8+CD57+ T cells in acquired aplastic anemia. Study conclusions and caveats: Simpson's diversity of CD8+ cells was not significantly different in patients compared with controls.

Selection for sequencing was limited to patients who had shown CD8+CD57+ cell expansion by flow cytometry. None of the patients had been given any therapy when their blood was sampled. This clonotype originated in a human donor with aplastic anemia. The sequencing input was sorted CD4+, CD8+, or CD8+CD57+ T cells (not recorded which) from PBMCs.

CDR3 nucleotides: TGTGCCACCAGCAGAGATCATCGGCAGGGAGGCAATCAGCCCCAGCATTTT. It yields the protein CATSRDHRQGGNQPQHF. The V call is TRBV15, the J call TRBJ1-5; a weak D match, TRBD1 (5 bases). The ends were cut back, 0 bases at V and 2 bases at J, with 14 bases in the middle. The germline V gene has CDR1 LNHNV and CDR2 YYDKDF (reference sequence). This CDR3 contains 17 residues.